The sequence of this T cell receptor (beta chain) was determined in a study of cytomegalovirus exposure and HLA in healthy donors. Overall study findings and caveats: The authors confirmed in vitro that three CMV-associated chains were specific for CMV antigens.

On this clone itself: Its matching antigen is unknown.

Vbeta (60) and Jbeta (13) primers were used in the PCR. TCRdb's copy holds only in-frame clones and misses some; the assay was immunoSEQ multiplex PCR. The table lists roughly 120,000 clones, approximately 70% of them singletons. V lost 4 bases and J lost 8, with 19 bases in between. The germline V gene encodes CDR1 SGHRS and CDR2 YFSETQ. The CDR3 spans 15 residues. The TCR was taken from a man aged 25 to 45 in good health and CMV-seropositive. Specimen: PBMCs. The chain links TRBV5-1 to TRBJ2-1, with D possibly being TRBD2 (5 bases). CDR3 DNA: TGCGCCAGCAGCGCGGAGGTAGTACGGACCGATGAGCAGTTCTTC. Its translation is CASSAEVVRTDEQFF.